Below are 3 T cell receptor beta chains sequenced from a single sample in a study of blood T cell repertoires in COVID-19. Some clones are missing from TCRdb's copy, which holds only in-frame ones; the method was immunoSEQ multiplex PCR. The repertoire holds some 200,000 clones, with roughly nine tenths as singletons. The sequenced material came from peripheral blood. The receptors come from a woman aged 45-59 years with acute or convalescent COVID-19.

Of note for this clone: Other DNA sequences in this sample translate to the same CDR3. CDR3 amino acids: CASSLGQDNSPLHF. CDR3 coding DNA: TGCGCCAGCAGCTTGGGACAGGATAATTCACCCCTCCACTTT. This chain uses TRBV5-1 with TRBJ1-6; D possibly corresponds to TRBD1 (6 bases). The CDR3 spans 14 residues. V was cut by 0 bases and J by 5 bases, with 6 bases left in between. CDR1 is SGHRS and CDR2 is YFSETQ in the germline V gene.

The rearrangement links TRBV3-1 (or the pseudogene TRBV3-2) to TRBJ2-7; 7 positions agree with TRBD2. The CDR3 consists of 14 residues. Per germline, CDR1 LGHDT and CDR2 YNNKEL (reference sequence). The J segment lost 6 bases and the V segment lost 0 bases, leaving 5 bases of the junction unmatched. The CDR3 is CASSQDWGGGEQYF. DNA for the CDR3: TGTGCCAGCAGCCAAGACTGGGGGGGAGGCGAGCAGTACTTC.

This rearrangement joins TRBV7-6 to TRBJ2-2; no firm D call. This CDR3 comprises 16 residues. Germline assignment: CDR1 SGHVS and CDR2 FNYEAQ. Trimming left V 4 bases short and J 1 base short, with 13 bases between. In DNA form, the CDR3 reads TGTGCCAGCAGCTCCCCCCGCCAGCGGAACACCGGGGAGCTGTTTTTT. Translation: CASSSPRQRNTGELFF. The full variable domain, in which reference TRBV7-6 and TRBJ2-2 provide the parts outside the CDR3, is GAGVSQSPRYKVTKRGQDVALRCDPISGHVSLYWYRQALGQGPEFLTYFNYEAQQDKSGLPNDRFSAERPEGSISTLTIQRTEQRDSAMYRCASSSPRQRNTGELFFGEGSRLTVL.